What follows are 6 T cell receptor beta chains derived from one specimen sequenced in a study of T cell responses to AZD1222 COVID-19 vaccine. Sequenced by immunoSEQ multiplex PCR; TCRdb stores in-frame clones only, minus some. The sample holds 100,000 to 120,000 clones, roughly nine tenths seen once. Source: peripheral blood, taken on day 0 of AZD1222 vaccination. The receptors shown here come from an adult in good health.

The rearrangement joins TRBV19 to TRBJ2-1, with TRBD2 identical over 8 bases. The CDR3 is made up of 17 amino acids. V shed 5 bases, J shed 8 bases, and the junction held 17 bases outside the gene matches. Germline V gene sequence: CDR1 LNHDA, CDR2 SQIVND (reference sequence). CDR3 nucleotides: TGTGCCAGTAGTGTAGGGGTCTCGGCGGGAGGCACTGATGAGCAGTTCTTC. Protein sequence: CASSVGVSAGGTDEQFF.

The chain links TRBV12-3 or TRBV12-4 to TRBJ2-7; D gene unclear. The CDR3 consists of 13 residues. Trimming left V 5 bases short and J 5 bases short, with 13 bases between. CDR3 sequence reads: CASSVRVSDEQYF. CDR3 sequence (DNA): TGTGCCAGCAGTGTCCGGGTGAGCGACGAGCAGTACTTC.

This chain uses TRBV4-1 with TRBJ2-7; tentative D call: TRBD1 (6 bases). The germline V and J ends were trimmed by 1 base and 5 bases, with 12 bases remaining between them. The V gene's germline CDR1 is MGHRA and CDR2 YSYEKL. The CDR3 length is 14 residues. The CDR3 is CASSQVGGDDEQYF. In DNA, the CDR3 is TGCGCCAGCAGCCAAGTTGGGGGCGACGACGAGCAGTACTTC.

The J gene is TRBJ1-1, the V gene TRBV29-1; TRBD1 aligns across 9 bases. V lost 6 bases to trimming and J lost 0 bases; unmatched junction nucleotides: 11. Germline CDR1 is SQVTM and CDR2 is ANQGSEA. The CDR3 is 16 amino acids. CDR3 sequence reads: CSVPPGQGFMNTEAFF. The CDR3 DNA sequence: TGCAGCGTGCCCCCGGGACAGGGTTTCATGAACACTGAAGCTTTCTTT.

The chain combines TRBV12-5 with TRBJ1-3; 11 bases map to TRBD1. Germline V gives CDR1 LGHNT, CDR2 FRNRAP. V was pared by 2 bases and J by 2 bases, with 5 bases of the junction left unmatched. The CDR3 is 17 amino acids. The CDR3 DNA reads TGTGCTAGTGGTTTGTCGGGACAGGGGGTTGCTGGAAACACCATATATTTT. This gives the protein CASGLSGQGVAGNTIYF. Supplemented by reference TRBV12-5 and TRBJ1-3, the full variable domain reads DARVTQTPRHKVTEMGQEVTMRCQPILGHNTVFWYRQTMMQGLELLAYFRNRAPLDDSGMPKDRFSAEMPDATLATLKIQPSEPRDSAVYFCASGLSGQGVAGNTIYFGEGSWLTVV.

The CDR3 protein is CASSWPGAGEKLFF. The CDR3 DNA is TGTGCCAGCAGCTGGCCGGGGGCTGGGGAAAAACTGTTTTTT. V is TRBV5-5 and J is TRBJ1-4; a weak D match, TRBD1 (6 bases). Trimming removed 3 bases from V and 8 bases from J, with 14 bases in between. The germline V gene has CDR1 SGHKS and CDR2 YYEKEE (reference sequence). The CDR3 runs to 14 residues.